Included here is one T cell receptor (beta chain) sequence, with context. This specimen belongs to a study of blood T cell repertoires in COVID-19. Study summary: Sample material is recorded as cDNA or gDNA derived from T cells, B-cell-depleted T cells, or PBMCs.

Assay: immunoSEQ multiplex PCR; the TCRdb copy retains only in-frame clones and omits some. Of under 200,000 clones in the sample, around 87% were seen once. This receptor was taken from a man aged 35-49 years with active or convalescent COVID-19. The specimen was peripheral blood.

The CDR3 coding sequence is TGCGCCAGCAGCCAAGGGCGGGGGCCCTCGAACACCGGGGAGCTGTTTTTT. As protein: CASSQGRGPSNTGELFF. The chain is built from TRBV4-1 and TRBJ2-2; TRBD2 might be the D (7 bases). The CDR3 has 17 amino acids. With 1 base removed from V and 0 bases from J, the gap between germline ends came to 12 bases. Germline lookup yields CDR1 MGHRA and CDR2 YSYEKL.